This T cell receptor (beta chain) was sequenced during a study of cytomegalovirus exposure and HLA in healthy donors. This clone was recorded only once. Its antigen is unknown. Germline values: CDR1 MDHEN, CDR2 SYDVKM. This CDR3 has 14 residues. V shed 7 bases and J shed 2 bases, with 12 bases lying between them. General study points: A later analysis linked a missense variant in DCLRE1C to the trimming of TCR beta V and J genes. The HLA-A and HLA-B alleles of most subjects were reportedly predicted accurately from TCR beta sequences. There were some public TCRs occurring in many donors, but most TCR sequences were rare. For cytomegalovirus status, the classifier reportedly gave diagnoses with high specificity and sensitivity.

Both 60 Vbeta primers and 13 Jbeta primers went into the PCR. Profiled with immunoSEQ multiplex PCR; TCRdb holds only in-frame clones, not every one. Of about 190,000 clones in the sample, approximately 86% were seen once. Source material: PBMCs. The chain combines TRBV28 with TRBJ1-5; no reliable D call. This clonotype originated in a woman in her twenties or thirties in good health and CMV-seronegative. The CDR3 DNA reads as TGTGCCAGCAATTTTGTGGGCCGCAATCAGCCCCAGCATTTT. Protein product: CASNFVGRNQPQHF.